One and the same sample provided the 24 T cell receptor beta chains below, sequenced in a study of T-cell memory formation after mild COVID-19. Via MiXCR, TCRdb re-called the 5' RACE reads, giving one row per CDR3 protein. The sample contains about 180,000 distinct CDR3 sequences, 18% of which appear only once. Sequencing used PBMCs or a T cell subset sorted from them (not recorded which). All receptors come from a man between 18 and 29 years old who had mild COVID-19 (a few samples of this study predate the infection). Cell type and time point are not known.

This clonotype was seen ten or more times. CDR3 region: CASSSTGAFF. The CDR3 coding sequence is TGTGCCAGCAGCTCGACAGGGGCATTCTTT. J is TRBJ1-1 and V is TRBV7-2, with TRBD1 matching over 8 bases. CDR3 length: 10 amino acids. V dropped 4 bases and J dropped 14; count of bases not matched to a gene: 3. CDR1 is SGHTA, CDR2 FQGNSA, per germline. The full variable domain, rest sourced from reference TRBV7-2 and TRBJ1-1, is GAGVSQSPSNKVTEKGKDVELRCDPISGHTALYWYRQSLGQGLEFLIYFQGNSAPDKSGLPSDRFSAERTGGSVSTLTIQRTQQEDSAVYLCASSSTGAFFGQGTRLTVV.

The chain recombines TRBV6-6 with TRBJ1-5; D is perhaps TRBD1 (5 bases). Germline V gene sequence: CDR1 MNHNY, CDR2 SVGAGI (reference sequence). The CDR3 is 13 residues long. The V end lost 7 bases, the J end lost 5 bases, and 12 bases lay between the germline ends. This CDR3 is CASTHQGHQPQHF. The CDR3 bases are TGTGCCAGCACCCACCAGGGCCATCAGCCCCAGCATTTT.

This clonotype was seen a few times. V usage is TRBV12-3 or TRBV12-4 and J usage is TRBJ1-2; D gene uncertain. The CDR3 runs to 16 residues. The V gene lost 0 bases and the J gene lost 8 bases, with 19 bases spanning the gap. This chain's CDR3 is CASSLALLQLYGGYTF. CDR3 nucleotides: TGTGCCAGCAGTTTAGCTTTATTACAACTATATGGAGGCTACACCTTC.

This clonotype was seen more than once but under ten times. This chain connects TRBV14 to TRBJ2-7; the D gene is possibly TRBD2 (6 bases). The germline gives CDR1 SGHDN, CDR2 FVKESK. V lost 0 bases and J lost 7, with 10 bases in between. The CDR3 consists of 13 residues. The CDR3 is CASSQDREREQYF. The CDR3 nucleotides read TGTGCCAGCAGCCAAGACCGGGAGCGGGAGCAGTACTTC.

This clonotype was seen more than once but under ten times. The CDR3 loop is CASQTGTGGETQYF. DNA for the CDR3: TGTGCCAGCCAGACCGGGACAGGGGGCGAGACCCAGTACTTC. The genes are TRBV19 and TRBJ2-5; TRBD1 matches 12 bases. This CDR3 is built from 14 residues. Losses at the gene ends were 9 bases for V and 5 bases for J; bases not matched to a gene: 7. The germline CDR1 and CDR2 sequences are LNHDA and SQIVND (reference sequence).

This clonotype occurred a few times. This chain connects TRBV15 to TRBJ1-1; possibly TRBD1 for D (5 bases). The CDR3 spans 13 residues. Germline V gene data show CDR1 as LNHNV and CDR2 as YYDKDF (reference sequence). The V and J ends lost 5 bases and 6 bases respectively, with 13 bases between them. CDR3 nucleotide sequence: TGTGCCACCAGCGTAGGATTAGGGGCTGAAGCTTTCTTT. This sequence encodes CATSVGLGAEAFF.

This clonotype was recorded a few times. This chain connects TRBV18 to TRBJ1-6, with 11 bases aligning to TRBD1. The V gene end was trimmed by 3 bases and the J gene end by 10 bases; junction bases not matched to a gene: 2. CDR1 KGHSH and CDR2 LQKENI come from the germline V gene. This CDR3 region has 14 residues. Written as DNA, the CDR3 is TGTGCCAGCTCACCGGGACAGGGGGAATCACCCCTCCACTTT. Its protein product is CASSPGQGESPLHF. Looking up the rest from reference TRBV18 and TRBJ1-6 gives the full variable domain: NAGVMQNPRHLVRRRGQEARLRCSPMKGHSHVYWYRQLPEEGLKFMVYLQKENIIDESGMPKERFSAEFPKEGPSILRIQQVVRGDSAAYFCASSPGQGESPLHFGNGTRLTVT.

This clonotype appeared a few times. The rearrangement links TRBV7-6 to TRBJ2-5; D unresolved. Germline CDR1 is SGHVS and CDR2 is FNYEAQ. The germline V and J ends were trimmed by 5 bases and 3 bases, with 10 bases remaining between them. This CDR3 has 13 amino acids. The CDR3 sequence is CASSPDEEETQYF. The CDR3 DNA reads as TGTGCCAGCAGCCCCGACGAGGAAGAGACCCAGTACTTC.

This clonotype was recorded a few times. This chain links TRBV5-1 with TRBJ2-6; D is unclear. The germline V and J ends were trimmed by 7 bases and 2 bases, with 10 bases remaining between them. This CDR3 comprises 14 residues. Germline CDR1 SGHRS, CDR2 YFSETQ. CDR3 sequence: CASVEITGANVLTF. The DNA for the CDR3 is TGCGCCAGCGTTGAGATAACTGGGGCCAACGTCCTGACTTTC.

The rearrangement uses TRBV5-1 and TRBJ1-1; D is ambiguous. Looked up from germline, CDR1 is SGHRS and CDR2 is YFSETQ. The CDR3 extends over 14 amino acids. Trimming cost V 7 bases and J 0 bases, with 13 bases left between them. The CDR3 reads CASAMGGMNTEAFF. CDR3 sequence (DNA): TGCGCCAGCGCAATGGGAGGAATGAACACTGAAGCTTTCTTT.

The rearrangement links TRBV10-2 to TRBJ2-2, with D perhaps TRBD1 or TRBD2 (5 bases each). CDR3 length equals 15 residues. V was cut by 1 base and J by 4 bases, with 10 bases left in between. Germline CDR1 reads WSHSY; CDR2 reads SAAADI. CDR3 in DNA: TGCGCCAGCAGTGAGTGGGACGGACTCACCGGGGAGCTGTTTTTT. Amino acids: CASSEWDGLTGELFF.

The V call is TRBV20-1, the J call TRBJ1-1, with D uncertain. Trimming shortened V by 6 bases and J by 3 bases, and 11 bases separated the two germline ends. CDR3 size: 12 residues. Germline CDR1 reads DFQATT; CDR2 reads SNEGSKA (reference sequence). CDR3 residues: CSASISDTEAFF. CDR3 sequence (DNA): TGCAGTGCCTCCATATCGGACACTGAAGCTTTCTTT.

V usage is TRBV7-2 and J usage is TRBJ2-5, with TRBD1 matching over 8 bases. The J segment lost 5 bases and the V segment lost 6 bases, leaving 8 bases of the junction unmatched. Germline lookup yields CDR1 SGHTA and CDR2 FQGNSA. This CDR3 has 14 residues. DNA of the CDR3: TGTGCCAGCAGATTATCAGGGGGCCGGGAGACCCAGTACTTC. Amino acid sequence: CASRLSGGRETQYF.

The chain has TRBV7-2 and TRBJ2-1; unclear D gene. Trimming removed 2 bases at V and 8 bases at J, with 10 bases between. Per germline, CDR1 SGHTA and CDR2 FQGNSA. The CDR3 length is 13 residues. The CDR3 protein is CASSLSPRDEQFF. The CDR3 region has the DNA TGTGCCAGCAGCTTAAGCCCTCGGGATGAGCAGTTCTTC.

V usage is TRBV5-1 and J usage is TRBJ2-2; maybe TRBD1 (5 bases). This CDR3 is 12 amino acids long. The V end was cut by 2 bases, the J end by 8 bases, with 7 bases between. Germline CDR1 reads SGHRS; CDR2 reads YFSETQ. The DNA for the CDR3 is TGCGCCAGCAGCTTTCAGGGAGGGGAGCTGTTTTTT. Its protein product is CASSFQGGELFF.

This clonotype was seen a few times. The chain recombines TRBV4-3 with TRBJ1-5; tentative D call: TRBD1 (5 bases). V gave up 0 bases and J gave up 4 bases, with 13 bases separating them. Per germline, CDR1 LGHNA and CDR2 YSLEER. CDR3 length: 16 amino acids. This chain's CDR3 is CASSQDAQGLNQPQHF. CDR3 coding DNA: TGCGCCAGCAGCCAAGATGCGCAGGGACTAAATCAGCCCCAGCATTTT.

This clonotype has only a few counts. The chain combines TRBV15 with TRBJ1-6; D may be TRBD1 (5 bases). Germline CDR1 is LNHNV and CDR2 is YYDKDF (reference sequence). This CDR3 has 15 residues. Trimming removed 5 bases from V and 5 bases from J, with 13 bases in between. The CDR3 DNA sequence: TGTGCCACCAGCGGTCCGGGACTGAATAATTCACCCCTCCACTTT. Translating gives CATSGPGLNNSPLHF.

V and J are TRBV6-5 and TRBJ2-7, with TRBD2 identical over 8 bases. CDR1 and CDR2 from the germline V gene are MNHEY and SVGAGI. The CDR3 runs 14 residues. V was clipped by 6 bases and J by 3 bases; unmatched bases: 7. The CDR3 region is CASRSGTRRYEQYV. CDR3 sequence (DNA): TGTGCCAGCAGAAGCGGGACTAGGCGCTACGAGCAGTACGTC.

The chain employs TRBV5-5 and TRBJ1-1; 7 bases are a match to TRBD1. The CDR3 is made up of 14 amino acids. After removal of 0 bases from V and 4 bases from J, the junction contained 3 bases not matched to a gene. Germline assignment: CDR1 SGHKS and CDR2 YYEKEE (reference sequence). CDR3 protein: CASSLVAGGTEAFF. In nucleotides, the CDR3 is TGTGCCAGCAGCTTGGTCGCAGGGGGCACTGAAGCTTTCTTT.

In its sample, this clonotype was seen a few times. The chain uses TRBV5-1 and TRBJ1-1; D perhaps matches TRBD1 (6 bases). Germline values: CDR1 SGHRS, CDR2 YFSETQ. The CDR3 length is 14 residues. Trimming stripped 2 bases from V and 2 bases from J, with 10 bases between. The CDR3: CASSFLDSNTEAFF. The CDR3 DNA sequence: TGCGCCAGCAGCTTTTTGGACAGCAACACTGAAGCTTTCTTT.

CDR3 sequence reads: CASRQDPTGELFF. Here the CDR3 DNA reads TGCGCCAGCAGGCAGGACCCCACCGGGGAGCTGTTTTTT. This chain uses TRBV23-1 with TRBJ2-2; D not certain. TRBV23-1 qualifies as an ORF whose function is uncertain. The CDR3 runs 13 residues. Trimming removed 6 bases from V and 4 bases from J, with 9 bases in between.

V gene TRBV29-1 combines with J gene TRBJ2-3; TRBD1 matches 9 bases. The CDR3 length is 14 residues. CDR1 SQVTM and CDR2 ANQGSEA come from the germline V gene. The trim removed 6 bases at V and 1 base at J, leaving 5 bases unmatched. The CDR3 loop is CSVSRDRGTDTQYF. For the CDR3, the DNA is TGCAGCGTCAGCCGGGACAGGGGCACAGATACGCAGTATTTT.

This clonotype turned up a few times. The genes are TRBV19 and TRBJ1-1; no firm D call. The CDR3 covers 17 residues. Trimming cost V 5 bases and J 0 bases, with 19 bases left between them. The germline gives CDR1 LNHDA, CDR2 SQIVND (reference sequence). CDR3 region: CASSPRWAQLMNTEAFF. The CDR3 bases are TGTGCCAGTAGTCCTCGTTGGGCACAACTTATGAACACTGAAGCTTTCTTT.

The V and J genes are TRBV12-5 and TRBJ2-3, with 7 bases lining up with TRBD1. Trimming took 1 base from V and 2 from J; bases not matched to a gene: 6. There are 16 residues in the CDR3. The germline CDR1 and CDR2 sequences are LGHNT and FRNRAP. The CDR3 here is CASGLGTGQPTDTQYF. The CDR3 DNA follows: TGTGCTAGTGGTTTGGGGACAGGACAACCCACAGATACGCAGTATTTT.